A single sample gave rise to the 14 T cell receptor beta chains below, sequenced in a study of blood T cell repertoires in COVID-19. Here immunoSEQ multiplex PCR was the method, and the copy in TCRdb shows in-frame clones only, minus some. Of about 210,000 clones in the sample, 88% were seen once. Source material: PBMCs or T cells enriched from blood (not recorded which). The receptors here all came from a woman in her 40s with acute COVID-19.

The sample holds a few counts of this clone. This chain uses TRBV4-3 with TRBJ1-2; D not resolved. Per the germline V gene, CDR1 is LGHNA and CDR2 is YSLEER. The CDR3 spans 14 residues. V gave up 0 bases and J gave up 3 bases, with 8 bases separating them. DNA for the CDR3: TGCGCCAGCAGCCAAGATCCGGGGTACTATGGCTACACCTTC. Its protein product is CASSQDPGYYGYTF.

The chain joins TRBV5-1 to TRBJ2-2, with TRBD1 as a possible D gene (6 bases). The V and J ends lost 5 bases and 5 bases respectively, with 22 bases between them. Germline CDR1 and CDR2: SGHRS and YFSETQ. The CDR3 is made up of 17 amino acids. This CDR3 reads CASSHDRGMARTGELFF. CDR3 sequence (DNA): TGCGCCAGCAGTCACGATAGGGGGATGGCTCGGACCGGGGAGCTGTTTTTT.

The chain uses TRBV2 and TRBJ1-2; 7 nucleotides agree with TRBD1. The germline gives CDR1 SNHLY, CDR2 FYNNEI. Trimming cost V 7 bases and J 3 bases; bases outside gene matches: 11. The CDR3 is 15 residues long. The CDR3 loop is CASNPRTGGHYGYTF. The CDR3 region has the DNA TGTGCCAGCAACCCCCGGACAGGAGGTCACTATGGCTACACCTTC.

The chain joins TRBV19 to TRBJ1-2; maybe TRBD1 (6 bases). This CDR3 has 15 residues. Looked up from germline, CDR1 is LNHDA and CDR2 is SQIVND (reference sequence). The V and J ends lost 6 bases and 6 bases respectively, with 20 bases between them. The CDR3 here is CASRKNRDGRHGYTF. In DNA form, the CDR3 reads TGTGCCAGTAGAAAAAACAGGGATGGTCGGCATGGCTACACCTTC.

CDR3 in amino acids: CASSLEASGRSPLHF. CDR3 nucleotides: TGTGCCAGCAGCTTAGAGGCTTCAGGGAGGTCACCCCTCCACTTT. The chain carries TRBV7-2 and TRBJ1-6, with a weak D call TRBD1 (5 bases). The ends were cut back, 1 base at V and 10 bases at J, with 14 bases in the middle. This CDR3 is built from 15 residues. Germline lookup yields CDR1 SGHTA and CDR2 FQGNSA.

This rearrangement joins TRBV10-1 to TRBJ2-7; TRBD1 is a possible D gene (6 bases). The germline V and J ends were trimmed by 4 bases and 2 bases, with 15 bases remaining between them. In germline, CDR1 is WNHNN, CDR2 SYGVQD (reference sequence). The CDR3 contains 15 residues. The CDR3 is CASSGPGDGTYEQYF. The CDR3 DNA is TGCGCCAGCAGTGGCCCAGGGGATGGGACCTACGAGCAGTACTTC.

The chain is built from TRBV9 and TRBJ1-6; D possibly corresponds to TRBD1 (5 bases). This CDR3 is built from 15 residues. Trimming removed 0 bases at V and 8 bases at J, with 12 bases between. CDR1 is SGDLS, CDR2 YYNGEE, per germline. CDR3 DNA: TGTGCCAGCAGCGTAGAGGAGACAGTTTATTCACCCCTCCACTTT. Translation: CASSVEETVYSPLHF.

The CDR3 DNA reads as TGCGCCAGCAGCCAAGGGCAAGACAGGGGGCGGGTGTACTATGGCTACACCTTC. It is translated as CASSQGQDRGRVYYGYTF. V usage is TRBV4-1 and J usage is TRBJ1-2, with 10 bases fitting TRBD1. The length of the CDR3 is 18 residues. Germline assignment: CDR1 MGHRA and CDR2 YSYEKL. Trimming cost V 1 base and J 3 bases; bases outside gene matches: 11.

V usage is TRBV7-8 and J usage is TRBJ1-5, with D perhaps TRBD1 (5 bases). CDR1 is SGHVS and CDR2 is FQNEAQ in the germline V gene. This CDR3 region has 13 residues. Trimming removed 5 bases at V and 10 bases at J, with 15 bases between. CDR3 residues: CASSQGLRLPQHF. The DNA for the CDR3 is TGTGCCAGCAGCCAGGGACTTCGCCTTCCCCAGCATTTT. The variable domain in full, completed from reference TRBV7-8 and TRBJ1-5, reads GAGVSQSPRYKVAKRGQDVALRCDPISGHVSLFWYQQALGQGPEFLTYFQNEAQLDKSGLPSDRFFAERPEGSVSTLKIQRTQQEDSAVYLCASSQGLRLPQHFGDGTRLSIL.

The chain uses TRBV3-1 (or the pseudogene TRBV3-2) and TRBJ1-6; possible D gene TRBD1, 5 bases. V lost 1 base, J lost 10 bases, and 11 bases lay in between. CDR3 size: 14 residues. Germline V gives CDR1 LGHDT, CDR2 YNNKEL (reference sequence). The CDR3 nucleotides are TGTGCCAGCAGCCAAGCCAGGGAGGGCTCACCCCTCCACTTT. It yields the protein CASSQAREGSPLHF.

The chain carries TRBV6-5 and TRBJ1-1; maybe TRBD1 (6 bases). Germline V gene lookup returns CDR1 MNHEY and CDR2 SVGAGI. This CDR3 comprises 11 residues. Trimming cost V 6 bases and J 11 bases, with 13 bases left between them. The CDR3 DNA sequence: TGTGCCAGCAGATCAGGGGCGCGGGCTTTCTTT. Translation: CASRSGARAFF.

V gene TRBV6-1 combines with J gene TRBJ1-5; 7 bases match TRBD1. The V and J ends lost 2 bases and 3 bases, in that order; junction bases with no gene match: 7. This CDR3 spans 16 amino acids. Looked up from germline, CDR1 is MNHNS and CDR2 is SASEGT. As DNA, the CDR3 is TGTGCCAGCAGTGAAATAGGACAGGCCTCCAATCAGCCCCAGCATTTT. Its protein product is CASSEIGQASNQPQHF.

The V call is TRBV10-2, the J call TRBJ1-5; 9 bases fit TRBD1. V lost 10 bases and J lost 0; bases outside the gene matches: 7. CDR1 and CDR2 (germline): WSHSY, SAAADI. The CDR3 covers 15 residues. CDR3 amino acids: CATKSQGASNQPQHF. CDR3 DNA sequence: TGCGCCACCAAATCACAGGGGGCTAGCAATCAGCCCCAGCATTTT.

The chain links TRBV5-1 to TRBJ1-1, with D tentatively TRBD1 (5 bases). Germline V gene data show CDR1 as SGHRS and CDR2 as YFSETQ. The CDR3 is made up of 14 amino acids. The germline V and J ends were trimmed by 4 bases and 7 bases, with 17 bases remaining between them. The CDR3 bases are TGCGCCAGCAGCCGAACCGCAGGGATGAGTGAAGCTTTCTTT. Its translation: CASSRTAGMSEAFF.